These 22 T cell receptor beta chains were all obtained from the same sample, sequenced in a study of low-dose radiotherapy and immunotherapy resistance in tumors (dated by TCRdb to between 2021 and 2024). To make first-strand cDNA, Superscript III was used along with a set of TRAV- and TRBV-specific primers so that both the TCRalpha and TCRbeta chains were covered. TCRs were amplified with Phusion for 20 to 25 PCR cycles, with a constant-region primer paired with the adapter attached to the V primers. TCRdb cleaned the public reads at Q25 with fastp, built clones with MiXCR and kept in-frame beta chains. For every CDR3 protein sequence, its rows merge into one entry that carries the most common genes and DNA. The sample profile shows roughly 17,000 distinct CDR3 sequences; about 73% of them were found once. Less than 6% of the sample is held by the ten biggest clonotypes. The receptors were gathered from a human donor with advanced metastatic prostate, ovarian, gallbladder or colorectal cancer (not recorded which). This table probably holds off-target reads from a library built for another chain.

About this clonotype itself: A junction end diverges from the germline sequence, so it may reflect a read error. The chain joins TRBV12-3 or TRBV12-4 to TRBJ2-3; 9 nucleotides match TRBD2. The CDR3 covers 14 residues. This chain's CDR3 is CVSRRTSGTDTQYF. CDR3 sequence (DNA): TGTGTCAGCAGGAGGACTAGCGGCACAGATACGCAGTATTTT.

The rearrangement links TRBV20-1 to TRBJ2-5; TRBD2 matches at 9 bases. CDR1 and CDR2 (germline): DFQATT, SNEGSKA (reference sequence). J lost 1 base, V lost 0 bases, and 3 bases had no gene match. The CDR3 consists of 15 residues. The CDR3: CSARDPAGGQETQYF. The CDR3 DNA is TGCAGTGCTAGAGATCCAGCGGGGGGCCAAGAGACCCAGTACTTC.

This clonotype appeared a few times. The J gene is TRBJ2-6, the V gene TRBV5-1; D is possibly TRBD2 (5 bases). The CDR3 consists of 17 residues. With 0 bases removed from V and 1 base from J, the gap between germline ends came to 11 bases. The germline V gene has CDR1 SGHRS and CDR2 YFSETQ. CDR3 nucleotides: TGCGCCAGCAGCTTGGTGGCGGGTAATTCTGGGGCCAACGTCCTGACTTTC. Protein sequence: CASSLVAGNSGANVLTF.

The V call is TRBV9, the J call TRBJ2-1, with TRBD2 matching over 7 bases. The V and J ends lost 4 bases and 9 bases, in that order; junction bases with no gene match: 13. Looked up from germline, CDR1 is SGDLS and CDR2 is YYNGEE. CDR3 length equals 15 residues. The CDR3 reads CASSSDRGEWGEQFF. The CDR3 DNA sequence: TGTGCCAGCAGCTCCGACCGGGGGGAGTGGGGTGAGCAGTTCTTC.

This chain joins TRBV19 and TRBJ1-4; D may be TRBD1 (5 bases). From germline, CDR1 is LNHDA and CDR2 SQIVND (reference sequence). This CDR3 comprises 14 residues. V lost 3 bases and J lost 3, with 8 bases in between. The CDR3 coding sequence is TGTGCCAGTAGTATCGGAGGGGCTAATGAAAAACTGTTTTTT. Protein: CASSIGGANEKLFF.

The chain combines TRBV5-1 with TRBJ2-5, with D tentatively TRBD2 (5 bases). Between the trimmed V and J ends, which lost 5 bases and 0 bases, there was a span of 11 bases. Germline CDR1 is SGHRS and CDR2 is YFSETQ. This CDR3 spans 14 amino acids. The CDR3: CASREGNDQETQYF. The CDR3 nucleotides read TGCGCCAGCAGAGAGGGAAACGACCAAGAGACCCAGTACTTC.

The chain recombines TRBV15 with TRBJ2-1, with 11 bases identical to TRBD2. J lost 3 bases, V lost 5 bases, and 6 bases had no gene match. This CDR3 is 16 amino acids long. The germline CDR1 and CDR2 sequences are LNHNV and YYDKDF (reference sequence). The DNA of the CDR3 is TGTGCCACCAGCCAACCCGGGACTAGCGGCTACAATGAGCAGTTCTTC. Protein product: CATSQPGTSGYNEQFF.

The chain recombines TRBV7-2 with TRBJ2-7, with 7 bases fitting TRBD2. Germline loops: CDR1 SGHTA, CDR2 FQGNSA. The CDR3 runs to 15 residues. J gave up 2 bases and V 0 bases, and 4 bases lay outside the gene matches. The CDR3 is CASSLAGLPTYEQYF. The CDR3 nucleotides are TGTGCCAGCAGCTTAGCGGGACTACCTACCTACGAGCAGTACTTC.

V usage is TRBV4-1 and J usage is TRBJ1-1; a possible D gene is TRBD1 (6 bases). CDR1 is MGHRA, CDR2 YSYEKL, per germline. V lost 0 bases to trimming and J lost 4 bases, with 9 bases between them. CDR3 length: 14 amino acids. CDR3 sequence: CASSQEAGVTEAFF. The CDR3 DNA reads TGCGCCAGCAGCCAAGAAGCAGGGGTCACTGAAGCTTTCTTT.

The chain combines TRBV15 with TRBJ2-7; TRBD1 matches 9 bases. Per germline, CDR1 LNHNV and CDR2 YYDKDF (reference sequence). The CDR3 is made up of 14 amino acids. V was clipped by 3 bases and J by 7 bases; unmatched bases: 7. This CDR3 is CATSRGQGLKEQYF. CDR3 DNA sequence: TGTGCCACCAGCAGGGGACAGGGACTTAAGGAGCAGTACTTC.

This clonotype came up a few times. J is TRBJ2-1 and V is TRBV20-1; TRBD2 aligns across 10 bases. The CDR3 is 14 amino acids. After removal of 3 bases from V and 8 bases from J, the junction contained 7 bases not matched to a gene. CDR1 and CDR2 from the germline V gene are DFQATT and SNEGSKA (reference sequence). The CDR3 reads CSASPSSGSHEQFF. The CDR3 nucleotides are TGCAGTGCTAGCCCCTCTAGCGGGAGCCATGAGCAGTTCTTC.

The chain uses TRBV19 and TRBJ2-3, with TRBD1 matching over 10 bases. Per the germline V gene, CDR1 is LNHDA and CDR2 is SQIVND (reference sequence). The CDR3 length is 17 residues. The trim removed 4 bases at V and 6 bases at J, leaving 13 bases unmatched. CDR3 DNA: TGTGCCAGTAGTACCCCGGGACAGGGGCGGGATTTGGATACGCAGTATTTT. Residues: CASSTPGQGRDLDTQYF.

The chain couples TRBV9 to TRBJ2-7; D remains unclear. V was pared by 5 bases and J by 4 bases, with 13 bases between. Germline V gene sequence: CDR1 SGDLS, CDR2 YYNGEE. The CDR3 is 13 amino acids. As DNA, the CDR3 is TGTGCCAGCAGAATATTGAAGAGGTACGAGCAGTACTTC. Protein sequence: CASRILKRYEQYF.

The gene calls are TRBV5-4 and TRBJ2-2; 8 positions match TRBD2. CDR1 and CDR2 (germline): SGHNT, YYREEE (reference sequence). The CDR3 is 17 amino acids. V was clipped by 7 bases and J by 0 bases; unmatched bases: 11. In nucleotides, the CDR3 is TGTGCCAGCCGGCCCCCCGCGGGGGGCTCGAACACCGGGGAGCTGTTTTTT. Protein sequence: CASRPPAGGSNTGELFF.

CDR3 region: CSVEVQANEQFF. The CDR3 DNA reads as TGCAGCGTTGAAGTACAGGCGAATGAGCAGTTCTTC. This chain uses TRBV29-1 with TRBJ2-1; D might be TRBD1 (5 bases). V lost 1 base and J lost 7, with 8 bases in between. CDR1 and CDR2 from the germline V gene are SQVTM and ANQGSEA. The CDR3 is made up of 12 amino acids.

The J gene is TRBJ1-2, the V gene TRBV6-5; 8 nucleotides line up with TRBD1. The V and J ends lost 5 bases and 8 bases, in that order; junction bases with no gene match: 10. The CDR3 length is 14 residues. Germline V lookup: CDR1 MNHEY, CDR2 SVGAGI. The CDR3 loop is CASSPQGARSGYTF. The CDR3, as DNA: TGTGCCAGCAGTCCGCAGGGGGCGCGGTCAGGCTACACCTTC.

This chain uses TRBV20-1 with TRBJ2-2; the D gene is possibly TRBD2 (5 bases). The germline V gene encodes CDR1 DFQATT and CDR2 SNEGSKA (reference sequence). This CDR3 is 13 amino acids long. The V end lost 3 bases, the J end lost 8 bases, and 13 bases lay between the germline ends. CDR3 coding DNA: TGCAGTGCTAGGGCCCCCGAGGGAGGGGAGCTGTTTTTT. This translates into CSARAPEGGELFF.

The gene calls are TRBV29-1 and TRBJ2-1, with 7 bases identical to TRBD2. J was trimmed by 0 bases and V by 1 base; bases with no gene match: 3. Per germline, CDR1 SQVTM and CDR2 ANQGSEA. The CDR3 runs 15 residues. The DNA for the CDR3 is TGCAGCGTTGAAGTGGGCGGGAGCTCCTACAATGAGCAGTTCTTC. This encodes CSVEVGGSSYNEQFF.

The chain carries TRBV30 and TRBJ2-3, with D possibly TRBD2 on 6 matching bases. From germline, CDR1 is GTSNPN and CDR2 SVGIG (reference sequence). This CDR3 has 14 amino acids. V was clipped by 2 bases and J by 2 bases, with 11 bases between them. The CDR3 sequence is CAWSNIAATDTQYF. The CDR3 coding sequence is TGTGCCTGGAGTAATATAGCGGCCACAGATACGCAGTATTTT.

CDR3 region: CASSRLAGTGELFF. The CDR3 bases are TGTGCCAGCAGCCGTCTAGCGGGCACCGGGGAGCTGTTTTTT. The chain carries TRBV7-9 and TRBJ2-2; 8 nucleotides align to TRBD2. Germline CDR1 and CDR2: SEHNR and FQNEAQ (reference sequence). Trimming cost V 5 bases and J 4 bases; bases outside gene matches: 3. The CDR3 extends over 14 amino acids.

This rearrangement joins TRBV5-5 to TRBJ2-5, with a tentative D call TRBD1 (6 bases). Looked up from germline, CDR1 is SGHKS and CDR2 is YYEKEE (reference sequence). This CDR3 is 15 amino acids long. V was cut by 3 bases and J by 1 base, with 13 bases left in between. CDR3: CASSSRPDSQETQYF. Written as DNA, the CDR3 is TGTGCCAGCAGCTCACGCCCGGACAGCCAAGAGACCCAGTACTTC.

This chain links TRBV28 with TRBJ1-5; D gene uncertain. Per germline, CDR1 MDHEN and CDR2 SYDVKM. This CDR3 comprises 14 residues. Trimming removed 5 bases at V and 3 bases at J, with 11 bases between. CDR3 sequence reads: CASSVSRFNQPQHF. DNA of the CDR3: TGTGCCAGCAGTGTATCCAGGTTCAATCAGCCCCAGCATTTT.